The text below deals with one TCR beta chain. Its antigen is not identified. A much larger clonotype is one base distant, so this may be a read error. Next came a second PCR, run for 7 to 11 cycles, which used a sample-barcoded 5' primer along with a J-beta primer mix. TCRdb re-called the 5' RACE reads with MiXCR, one entry per CDR3 protein. The table shows 1.5 million to 1.8 million distinct CDR3 sequences, with about 45% occurring only once. This record comes from a study of blood T cells in healthy people across ages. Findings of the study overall: Both higher diversity and more naive CD4+ cells marked long-lived donors when set against aged donors.

The length of the CDR3 is 14 residues. Germline values: CDR1 ENHRY, CDR2 SYGVKD. This sequence was found in a young woman in good health. The specimen was blood. The chain carries TRBV10-3 and TRBJ2-7; D unclear. CDR3 nucleotide sequence: TGTACCATCAGTGAGACATCACGGCCCTACGAGCAGTACTTC. It codes for CTISETSRPYEQYF.